The 2 T cell receptor beta chains below come from one sample, sequenced in a study of shared clonotypes between healthy human individuals. Here immunoSEQ multiplex PCR was the method, and the copy in TCRdb shows in-frame clones only, minus some. The table records approximately 1.5 million clones, approximately 98.5% of them present only once. The specimen sequenced was naive CD4+ T cells sorted from blood. Stated subset: CD45RA+ positively selected. These receptor sequences come from a man under 40 in good health.

J is TRBJ2-3 and V is TRBV10-3; D is perhaps TRBD2 (6 bases). Germline CDR1 is ENHRY and CDR2 is SYGVKD. This CDR3 has 13 amino acids. V was pared by 9 bases and J by 0 bases, with 10 bases between. The CDR3 DNA reads as TGTGCCATTATAGCGGATAGCACAGATACGCAGTATTTT. Its protein product is CAIIADSTDTQYF.

The chain employs TRBV19 and TRBJ2-5; D perhaps matches TRBD2 (5 bases). Per the germline V gene, CDR1 is LNHDA and CDR2 is SQIVND (reference sequence). CDR3 length: 13 residues. The V end lost 9 bases, the J end lost 5 bases, and 16 bases lay between the germline ends. CDR3 amino acids: CASRGRGRETQYF. CDR3 in DNA: TGTGCCAGCAGAGGTCGGGGTAGGGAGACCCAGTACTTC.